One and the same sample provided the 13 T cell receptor beta chains below, sequenced in a study of early T cells in non-severe SARS-CoV-2 infection. TCRdb used MiXCR to reprocess the 5' RACE reads, holding one entry per CDR3 protein. The sample gives about 77,000 distinct CDR3 sequences, about 15% of which show up once; 2.5% to 3% is in the top ten. Sequencing input: whole blood. These receptors originate from an adult who was a healthcare worker with PCR-confirmed SARS-CoV-2 infection or an uninfected control (not recorded which).

This clonotype was seen only a few times. This chain joins TRBV7-9 and TRBJ2-1, with D maybe TRBD1 (5 bases). CDR3 length: 15 amino acids. V dropped 5 bases and J dropped 5 bases, with 16 bases sitting between them. Germline V CDR1 and CDR2: SEHNR, FQNEAQ (reference sequence). CDR3 loop: CASSRQRPNNNEQFF. The DNA for the CDR3 is TGTGCCAGCAGCCGACAGCGCCCTAACAACAATGAGCAGTTCTTC.

The V gene is TRBV6-2 or TRBV6-3, the J gene TRBJ1-3; D not certain. The V end was cut by 6 bases, the J end by 0 bases, with 12 bases between. Germline CDR1 is MNHEY and CDR2 is SVGEGT. The CDR3 sequence is 15 residues long. The CDR3 loop is CASRTDGYSGNTIYF. CDR3 bases: TGTGCCAGCAGAACGGACGGATACTCTGGAAACACCATATATTTT.

The chain joins TRBV27 to TRBJ2-2; a possible D gene is TRBD2 (6 bases). V lost 4 bases and J lost 1, with 10 bases in between. The germline V gene encodes CDR1 MNHEY and CDR2 SMNVEV (reference sequence). CDR3 length: 15 amino acids. DNA for the CDR3: TGTGCCAGCAGTTGGAATAGCGGGAACACCGGGGAGCTGTTTTTT. This gives the protein CASSWNSGNTGELFF.

V usage is TRBV18 and J usage is TRBJ2-7; 8 bases fit TRBD1. J lost 2 bases, V lost 3 bases, and 6 bases had no gene match. The CDR3 has 15 amino acids. The germline gives CDR1 KGHSH, CDR2 LQKENI. For the CDR3, the DNA is TGTGCCAGCTCACCTCCGGGACAGGCACCCTACGAGCAGTACTTC. It is translated as CASSPPGQAPYEQYF.

The chain uses TRBV12-3 or TRBV12-4 and TRBJ2-1, with 8 nucleotides matching TRBD2. The CDR3 has 16 residues. J lost 6 bases, V lost 5 bases, and 12 bases had no gene match. The CDR3 DNA reads TGTGCCAGCAGTGCGACTCCGGGACTAGGGGGCAATGAGCAGTTCTTC. The encoded protein is CASSATPGLGGNEQFF.

The rearrangement uses TRBV5-6 and TRBJ2-5, with D perhaps TRBD2 (5 bases). The V end was cut by 4 bases, the J end by 5 bases, with 21 bases between. Looked up from germline, CDR1 is SGHDT and CDR2 is YYEEEE. The CDR3 is made up of 16 amino acids. CDR3 residues: CASSEKRATGVETQYF. CDR3 in DNA: TGTGCCAGCAGCGAAAAGAGGGCGACGGGTGTGGAGACCCAGTACTTC.

This chain joins TRBV20-1 and TRBJ2-7, with 7 bases aligning to TRBD2. V trimming: 1 base; J trimming: 7 bases; junction bases outside the gene matches: 13. CDR1 and CDR2 from the germline V gene are DFQATT and SNEGSKA (reference sequence). The CDR3 consists of 15 residues. CDR3 coding DNA: TGCAGTGCTAGAGCCTACCTCTCGCGGGGGAGGGAGCAGTACTTC. This codes for CSARAYLSRGREQYF.

In this sample, this clonotype turned up a few times. The V gene is TRBV6-2 or TRBV6-3, the J gene TRBJ1-1; the D gene is possibly TRBD1 (6 bases). There are 13 residues in the CDR3. Germline V gene data show CDR1 as MNHEY and CDR2 as SVGEGT. V gave up 6 bases and J gave up 3 bases, with 11 bases separating them. CDR3 sequence: CASSRGPDTEAFF. The DNA for the CDR3 is TGTGCCAGCAGCCGGGGGCCTGACACTGAAGCTTTCTTT.

The V gene is TRBV7-9, the J gene TRBJ1-3; D unresolved. CDR3 length: 15 amino acids. V was cut by 5 bases and J by 4 bases, with 15 bases left in between. Germline V gene sequence: CDR1 SEHNR, CDR2 FQNEAQ (reference sequence). CDR3: CASSAPPGRGNTIYF. Written as DNA, the CDR3 is TGTGCCAGCAGCGCTCCACCCGGGAGGGGAAACACCATATATTTT.

This clonotype was detected only a few times. This chain links TRBV20-1 with TRBJ1-2; D remains ambiguous. Germline assignment: CDR1 DFQATT and CDR2 SNEGSKA (reference sequence). The CDR3 spans 11 residues. Trimming cost V 6 bases and J 4 bases, with 9 bases left between them. DNA of the CDR3: TGCAGTGCAGGGATCTCCTATGGCTACACCTTC. It translates to CSAGISYGYTF.

This clonotype was found a few times. This sequence joins TRBV19 and TRBJ2-7; D is ambiguous. The CDR3 consists of 13 residues. Trimming cost V 3 bases and J 3 bases, with 9 bases left between them. Germline values: CDR1 LNHDA, CDR2 SQIVND (reference sequence). The DNA of the CDR3 is TGTGCCAGTAGTATCCCCGGCCTCTACGAGCAGTACTTC. This translates into CASSIPGLYEQYF.

This clonotype was observed a handful of times. V is TRBV18 and J is TRBJ1-5; 7 nucleotides align to TRBD1. Germline lookup yields CDR1 KGHSH and CDR2 LQKENI. The V segment lost 6 bases and the J segment 11 bases; nucleotides outside the gene matches: 13. The CDR3 consists of 14 residues. Written as DNA, the CDR3 is TGTGCCAGCTCGTCTACAGGGGACTCTCGAGCCCAGCATTTT. Protein: CASSSTGDSRAQHF.

In regard to this clonotype: At one of its ends the junction is not consistent with the germline gene, which may arise from a read error. The chain recombines TRBV11-2 with TRBJ1-6, with D uncertain. CDR1 and CDR2 (germline): SGHAT, FQNNGV. The CDR3 totals 12 residues. The DNA for the CDR3 is TGCCACTCATCCACGGACCATTCACCCCTCCACTTT. This sequence encodes CHSSTDHSPLHF.